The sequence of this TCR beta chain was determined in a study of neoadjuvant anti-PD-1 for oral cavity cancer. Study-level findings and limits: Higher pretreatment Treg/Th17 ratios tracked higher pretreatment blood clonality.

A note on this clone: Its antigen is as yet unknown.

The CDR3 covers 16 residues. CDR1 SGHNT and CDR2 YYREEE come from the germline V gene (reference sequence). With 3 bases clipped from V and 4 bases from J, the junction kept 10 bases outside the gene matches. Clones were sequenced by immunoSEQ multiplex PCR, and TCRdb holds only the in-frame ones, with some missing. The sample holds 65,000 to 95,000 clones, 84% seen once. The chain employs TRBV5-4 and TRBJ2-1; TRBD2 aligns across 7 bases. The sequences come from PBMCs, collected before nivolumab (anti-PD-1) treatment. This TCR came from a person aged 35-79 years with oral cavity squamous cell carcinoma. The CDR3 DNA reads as TGTGCCAGCAGCTGGCTTCGGGGGGAGGGGTACAATGAGCAGTTCTTC. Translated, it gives CASSWLRGEGYNEQFF.